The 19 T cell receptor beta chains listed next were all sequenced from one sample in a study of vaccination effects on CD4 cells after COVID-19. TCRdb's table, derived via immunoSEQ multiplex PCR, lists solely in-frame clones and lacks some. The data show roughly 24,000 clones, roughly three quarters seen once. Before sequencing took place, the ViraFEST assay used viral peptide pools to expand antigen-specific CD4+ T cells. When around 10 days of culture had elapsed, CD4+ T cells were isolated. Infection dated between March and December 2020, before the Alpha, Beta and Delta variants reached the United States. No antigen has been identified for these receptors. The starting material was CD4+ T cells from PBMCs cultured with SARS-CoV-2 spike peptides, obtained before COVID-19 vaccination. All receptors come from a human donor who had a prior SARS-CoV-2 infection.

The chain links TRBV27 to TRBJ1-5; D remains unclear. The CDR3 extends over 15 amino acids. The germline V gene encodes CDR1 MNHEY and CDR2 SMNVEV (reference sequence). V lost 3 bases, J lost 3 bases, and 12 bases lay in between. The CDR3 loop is CASSFDGRNNQPQHF. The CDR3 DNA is TGTGCCAGCAGTTTCGACGGGAGGAACAATCAGCCCCAGCATTTT.

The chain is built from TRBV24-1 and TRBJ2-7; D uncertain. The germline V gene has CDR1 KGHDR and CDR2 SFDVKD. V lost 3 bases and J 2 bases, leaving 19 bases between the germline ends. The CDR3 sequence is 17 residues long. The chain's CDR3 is CATSDPPFQPEAYEQYF. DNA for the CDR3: TGTGCCACCAGTGATCCCCCGTTTCAACCCGAGGCCTACGAGCAGTACTTC.

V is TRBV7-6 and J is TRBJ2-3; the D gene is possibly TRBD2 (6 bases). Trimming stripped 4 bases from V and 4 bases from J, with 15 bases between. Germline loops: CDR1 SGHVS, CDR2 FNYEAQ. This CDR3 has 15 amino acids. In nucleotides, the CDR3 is TGTGCCAGCAGCTCGGTTGGCGGGACCTCAGATACGCAGTATTTT. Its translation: CASSSVGGTSDTQYF.

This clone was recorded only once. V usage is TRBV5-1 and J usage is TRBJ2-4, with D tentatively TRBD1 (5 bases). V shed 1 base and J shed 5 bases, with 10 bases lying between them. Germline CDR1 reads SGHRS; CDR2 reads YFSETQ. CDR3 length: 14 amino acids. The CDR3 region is CASSLYGRENIQYF. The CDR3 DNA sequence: TGCGCCAGCAGCTTGTACGGCAGGGAAAACATTCAGTACTTC.

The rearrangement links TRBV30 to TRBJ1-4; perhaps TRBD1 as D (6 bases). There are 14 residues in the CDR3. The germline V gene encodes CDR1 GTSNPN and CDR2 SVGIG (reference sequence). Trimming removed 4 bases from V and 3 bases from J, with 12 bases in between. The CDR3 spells CAWTTGQANEKLFF. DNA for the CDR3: TGTGCCTGGACCACGGGACAAGCTAATGAAAAACTGTTTTTT. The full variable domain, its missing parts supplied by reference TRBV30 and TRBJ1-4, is SQTIHQWPATLVQPVGSPLSLECTVEGTSNPNLYWYRQAAGRGLQLLFYSVGIGQISSEVPQNLSASRPQDRQFILSSKKLLLSDSGFYLCAWTTGQANEKLFFGSGTQLSVL.

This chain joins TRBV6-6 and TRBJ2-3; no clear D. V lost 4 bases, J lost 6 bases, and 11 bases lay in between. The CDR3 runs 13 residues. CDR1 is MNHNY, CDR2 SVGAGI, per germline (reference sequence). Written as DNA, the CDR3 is TGTGCCAGCAGTTCCTTAGCAGCGGATACGCAGTATTTT. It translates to CASSSLAADTQYF.

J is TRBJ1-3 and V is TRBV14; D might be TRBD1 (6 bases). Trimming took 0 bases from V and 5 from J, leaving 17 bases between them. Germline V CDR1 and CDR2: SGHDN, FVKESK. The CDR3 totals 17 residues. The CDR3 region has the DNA TGTGCCAGCAGCCAAGATTGGGGGGGCTCCCGTCGAAACACCATATATTTT. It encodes CASSQDWGGSRRNTIYF.

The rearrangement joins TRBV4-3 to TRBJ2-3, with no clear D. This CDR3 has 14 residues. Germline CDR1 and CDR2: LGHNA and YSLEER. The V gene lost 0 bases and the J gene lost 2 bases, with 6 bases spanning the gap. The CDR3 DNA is TGCGCCAGCAGCCAAGAACTAATCACAGATACGCAGTATTTT. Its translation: CASSQELITDTQYF.

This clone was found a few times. The CDR3 sequence is CAWSAPGKVAGQNTEAFF. The CDR3, as DNA: TGTGCCTGGAGCGCTCCCGGAAAGGTGGCAGGCCAGAACACTGAAGCTTTCTTT. This chain links TRBV30 with TRBJ1-1; D gene unclear. Germline V CDR1 and CDR2: GTSNPN, SVGIG (reference sequence). Trimming removed 3 bases at V and 1 base at J, with 24 bases between. This CDR3 comprises 18 residues.

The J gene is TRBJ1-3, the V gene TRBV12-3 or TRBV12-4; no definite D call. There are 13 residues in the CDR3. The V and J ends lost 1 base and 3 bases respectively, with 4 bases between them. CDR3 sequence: CASSLVSGNTIYF. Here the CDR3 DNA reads TGTGCCAGCAGTTTAGTTAGTGGAAACACCATATATTTT.

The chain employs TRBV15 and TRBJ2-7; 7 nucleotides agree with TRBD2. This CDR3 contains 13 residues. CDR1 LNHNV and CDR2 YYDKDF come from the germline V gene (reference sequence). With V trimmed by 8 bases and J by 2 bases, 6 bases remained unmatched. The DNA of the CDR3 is TGTGCCACCCGGCGGGAGCTCCCCTACGAGCAGTACTTC. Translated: CATRRELPYEQYF.

CDR3 loop: CASASPWGGVGNTIYF. For the CDR3, the DNA is TGTGCTAGTGCTTCCCCCTGGGGGGGTGTTGGAAACACCATATATTTT. This chain connects TRBV12-5 to TRBJ1-3; perhaps TRBD1 as D (5 bases). Trimming left V 7 bases short and J 3 bases short, with 19 bases between. The CDR3 covers 16 residues. In germline, CDR1 is LGHNT, CDR2 FRNRAP.

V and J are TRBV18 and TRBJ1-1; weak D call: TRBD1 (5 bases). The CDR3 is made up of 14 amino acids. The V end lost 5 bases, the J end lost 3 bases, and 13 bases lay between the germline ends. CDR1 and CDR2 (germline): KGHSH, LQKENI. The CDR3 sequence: CASSVQGLDTEAFF. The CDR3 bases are TGTGCCAGCTCAGTTCAGGGTCTGGACACTGAAGCTTTCTTT.

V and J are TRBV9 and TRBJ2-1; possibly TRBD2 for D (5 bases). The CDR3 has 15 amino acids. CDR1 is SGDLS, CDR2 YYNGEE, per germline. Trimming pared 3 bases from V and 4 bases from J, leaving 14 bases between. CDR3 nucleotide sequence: TGTGCCAGCAGCGCCCGGGGTGTGGCTTACAATGAGCAGTTCTTC. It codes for CASSARGVAYNEQFF.

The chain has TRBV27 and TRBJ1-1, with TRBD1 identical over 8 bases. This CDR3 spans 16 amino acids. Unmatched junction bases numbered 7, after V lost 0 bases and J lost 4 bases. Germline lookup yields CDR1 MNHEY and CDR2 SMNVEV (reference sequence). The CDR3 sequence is CASSLSGTGGATEAFF. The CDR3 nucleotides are TGTGCCAGCAGTTTATCCGGGACAGGTGGGGCCACTGAAGCTTTCTTT.

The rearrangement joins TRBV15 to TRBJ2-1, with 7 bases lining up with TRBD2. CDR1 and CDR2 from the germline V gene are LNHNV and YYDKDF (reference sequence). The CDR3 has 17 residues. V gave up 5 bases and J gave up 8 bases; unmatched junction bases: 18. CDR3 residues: CATSGSITSVVVDEQFF. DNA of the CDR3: TGTGCCACCAGCGGATCGATAACTAGCGTCGTAGTTGATGAGCAGTTCTTC.

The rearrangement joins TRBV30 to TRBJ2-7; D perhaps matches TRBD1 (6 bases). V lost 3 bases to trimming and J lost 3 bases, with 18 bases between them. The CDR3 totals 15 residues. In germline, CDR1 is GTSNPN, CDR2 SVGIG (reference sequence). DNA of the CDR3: TGTGCCTGGAGAGTGGGGGACAACAGCCGCTACGAGCAGTACTTC. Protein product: CAWRVGDNSRYEQYF.

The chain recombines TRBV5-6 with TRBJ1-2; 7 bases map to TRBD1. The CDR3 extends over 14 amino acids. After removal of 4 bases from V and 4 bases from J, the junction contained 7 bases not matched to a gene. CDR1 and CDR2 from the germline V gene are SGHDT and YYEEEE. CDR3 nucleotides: TGTGCCAGCAGCCAAACAGGGGTCCCCTATGGCTACACCTTC. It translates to CASSQTGVPYGYTF. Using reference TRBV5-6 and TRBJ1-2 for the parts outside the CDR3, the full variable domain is DAGVTQSPTHLIKTRGQQVTLRCSPKSGHDTVSWYQQALGQGPQFIFQYYEEEERQRGNFPDRFSGHQFPNYSSELNVNALLLGDSALYLCASSQTGVPYGYTFGSGTRLTVV.

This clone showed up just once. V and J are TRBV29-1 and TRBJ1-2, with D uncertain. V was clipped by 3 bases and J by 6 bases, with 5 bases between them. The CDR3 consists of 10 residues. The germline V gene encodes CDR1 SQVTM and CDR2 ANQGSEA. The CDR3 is CSVEFDGYTF. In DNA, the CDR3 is TGCAGCGTTGAGTTTGATGGCTACACCTTC. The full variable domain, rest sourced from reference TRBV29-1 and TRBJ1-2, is SAVISQKPSRDICQRGTSLTIQCQVDSQVTMMFWYRQQPGQSLTLIATANQGSEATYESGFVIDKFPISRPNLTFSTLTVSNMSPEDSSIYLCSVEFDGYTFGSGTRLTVV.